Listed below are T cell receptor beta chains from one sample, sequenced in a study of blood T cell repertoires in COVID-19. TCRdb keeps only in-frame clones here, not all; method: immunoSEQ multiplex PCR. Of fewer than 200,000 clones listed, 75% to 85% are singletons. Sequences were obtained from peripheral blood. The source of these receptors is a human donor in a cohort sampled during active COVID-19. The CDR3 runs from the conserved cysteine through the conserved F or W. A D gene is named only where the DNA matches it firmly. Size tells how often a clone was seen (once, few, many) or the class of an expanded clone, and some rows leave it out.

abundance,j_gene,v_gene,d_gene,CDR3aa,CDR3nt
NA,TRBJ1-1,TRBV4-2,NA,CASSPTLERNTEAFF,TGTGCCAGCAGCCCGACCCTGGAGAGGAACACTGAAGCTTTCTTT
NA,TRBJ2-6,TRBV12-3/TRBV12-4,NA,CATRGSGANVLTF,TGTGCCACTCGGGGCTCTGGGGCCAACGTCCTGACTTTC
once,TRBJ2-1,TRBV5-6,NA,CASSFYRVVAPYNEQFF,TGTGCCAGCAGCTTCTACAGGGTGGTGGCCCCCTACAATGAGCAGTTCTTC
few,TRBJ1-2,TRBV6-1,TRBD1,CASSEARGNANYGYTF,TGTGCCAGCAGTGAAGCCAGGGGGAATGCCAACTATGGCTACACCTTC
NA,TRBJ2-7,TRBV3-1/TRBV3-2,TRBD2,CASSHGSGVNEQYF,TGTGCCAGCAGCCATGGGAGCGGGGTGAACGAGCAGTACTTC
NA,TRBJ2-7,TRBV28,TRBD2,CASSFATSGPYEQYF,TGTGCCAGCAGTTTCGCGACTAGCGGGCCCTACGAGCAGTACTTC
NA,TRBJ2-7,TRBV5-6,TRBD1,CASSLQGATSYEQYF,TGTGCCAGCAGTTTGCAGGGGGCCACCTCCTACGAGCAGTACTTC
NA,TRBJ1-3,TRBV18,TRBD1,CASSSSRDSRGNTIYF,TGTGCCAGCTCATCGTCCCGGGACAGTCGTGGAAACACCATATATTTT
NA,TRBJ1-1,TRBV2,NA,CASRRGEGRMNTEAFF,TGTGCCAGCAGGAGGGGGGAGGGGCGGATGAACACTGAAGCTTTCTTT
NA,TRBJ1-2,TRBV19,TRBD1,CASILGRQGVSSYTF,TGTGCCAGTATCCTGGGGCGACAGGGGGTATCGAGCTACACCTTC
NA,TRBJ1-2,TRBV10-1,TRBD1,CASSDQSRGQGPHGYTF,TGCGCCAGCAGTGACCAATCTCGCGGACAGGGTCCCCATGGCTACACCTTC
once,TRBJ1-3,TRBV3-1/TRBV3-2,NA,CASSQGGSGNTIYF,TGTGCCAGCAGCCAAGGAGGGAGTGGAAACACCATATATTTT
NA,TRBJ2-5,TRBV4-2,TRBD1,CASSHGQGVETQYF,TGTGCCAGCAGCCACGGACAGGGGGTAGAGACCCAGTACTTC
NA,TRBJ1-6,TRBV5-6,NA,CASRTRGLGGNSPLHF,TGTGCCAGCAGAACACGGGGCTTAGGGGGAAATTCACCCCTCCACTTT
NA,TRBJ2-5,TRBV7-7,TRBD1,CASSLGTGRETQYF,TGTGCTAGCAGCTTAGGGACAGGGAGAGAGACCCAGTACTTC
NA,TRBJ2-7,TRBV27,TRBD2,CASSLSWGGAYEQYF,TGTGCCAGCAGTTTATCTTGGGGGGGGGCCTACGAGCAGTACTTC
NA,TRBJ2-5,TRBV6-5,NA,CASRLLGQETQYF,TGTGCCAGCAGGCTACTAGGTCAAGAGACCCAGTACTTC
NA,TRBJ2-3,TRBV25-1,TRBD2,CASAPTAGGPDTQYF,TGTGCCAGCGCCCCAACAGCGGGGGGGCCAGATACGCAGTATTTT
NA,TRBJ2-1,TRBV4-3,TRBD2,CASSQEASGGGRAKFF,TGCGCCAGCAGCCAAGAGGCTAGCGGGGGGGGTAGGGCAAAGTTCTTC
NA,TRBJ1-4,TRBV10-3,TRBD1,CAISNGQVREKLFF,TGTGCCATCAGTAACGGACAGGTTAGGGAAAAACTGTTTTTT
NA,TRBJ1-2,TRBV5-1,TRBD1,CASSPGQVYGYTF,TGCGCCAGCAGCCCAGGACAGGTCTATGGCTACACCTTC
NA,TRBJ1-4,TRBV11-2,NA,CASSPDREKLFF,TGTGCCAGCAGCCCGGACAGAGAAAAACTGTTTTTT
once,TRBJ2-2,TRBV7-6,TRBD2,CASSLETSGGPGELFF,TGTGCCAGCAGCTTAGAAACTAGCGGGGGCCCCGGGGAGCTGTTTTTT
NA,TRBJ2-7,TRBV5-5,NA,CASSLGGGYYEQYF,TGTGCCAGCAGCTTGGGCGGGGGCTACTACGAGCAGTACTTC
NA,TRBJ2-5,TRBV4-1,NA,CASSQDRRVQETQYF,TGCGCCAGCAGCCAAGATCGGCGGGTCCAAGAGACCCAGTACTTC
NA,TRBJ1-3,TRBV5-1,NA,CASSPGYSSGNTIYF,TGCGCCAGCAGCCCCGGGTATTCCTCTGGAAACACCATATATTTT
NA,TRBJ2-7,TRBV5-1,TRBD1,CASSVGTGGLAGASGEQYF,TGCGCCAGCAGTGTTGGGACAGGGGGCTTAGCGGGAGCCTCGGGAGAGCAGTACTTC
few,TRBJ1-6,TRBV11-2,TRBD1,CASSLGTGGNSPLHF,TGTGCCAGCAGCTTAGGGACAGGGGGAAATTCACCCCTCCACTTT
NA,TRBJ1-6,TRBV7-9,TRBD1,CASSSGQGRMGNSPLHF,TGTGCCAGCAGCTCCGGACAGGGAAGAATGGGTAATTCACCCCTCCACTTT
few,TRBJ1-5,TRBV2,NA,CASRVTQGLGNQPQHF,TGTGCCAGCAGGGTGACGCAGGGATTGGGCAATCAGCCCCAGCATTTT
NA,TRBJ2-3,TRBV19,TRBD1,CASSIGRQGRFTDTQYF,TGTGCCAGTAGTATCGGCCGACAGGGCAGGTTTACAGATACGCAGTATTTT
NA,TRBJ1-4,TRBV6-5,TRBD1,CASRLTGGNEKLFF,TGTGCCAGCAGACTCACAGGGGGCAATGAAAAACTGTTTTTT
NA,TRBJ2-5,TRBV2,TRBD1,CASSESGTGRMKETQYF,TGTGCCAGCAGTGAAAGCGGGACAGGGAGGATGAAAGAGACCCAGTACTTC
NA,TRBJ2-2,TRBV7-9,NA,CASSRDTTGELFF,TGTGCCAGCAGCCGGGACACCACCGGGGAGCTGTTTTTT
NA,TRBJ1-2,TRBV5-4,NA,CASSSDRGGYGYTF,TGTGCCAGCAGCTCAGACAGAGGCGGCTATGGCTACACCTTC
NA,TRBJ2-5,TRBV27,NA,CASSLQGRGETQYF,TGTGCCAGCAGCCTACAGGGCCGGGGAGAGACCCAGTACTTC
NA,TRBJ2-5,TRBV11-1,TRBD2,CASSLSSSGRGETQYF,TGTGCCAGCAGCTTGTCATCTAGCGGGAGGGGAGAGACCCAGTACTTC
NA,TRBJ1-3,TRBV4-2,TRBD1,CASWDRAVSGNTIYF,TGTGCCAGCTGGGACAGGGCGGTTTCTGGAAACACCATATATTTT
once,TRBJ2-1,TRBV30,TRBD2,CAWSSPRLAGGNEQFF,TGTGCCTGGAGTTCCCCCCGGCTAGCGGGGGGCAATGAGCAGTTCTTC
NA,TRBJ1-5,TRBV7-2,NA,CASSMQGTLDQPQHF,TGTGCCAGCAGCATGCAGGGAACGTTGGATCAGCCCCAGCATTTT
NA,TRBJ2-5,TRBV18,NA,CASSPDERVQYF,TGTGCCAGCTCACCCGATGAGAGGGTCCAGTACTTC